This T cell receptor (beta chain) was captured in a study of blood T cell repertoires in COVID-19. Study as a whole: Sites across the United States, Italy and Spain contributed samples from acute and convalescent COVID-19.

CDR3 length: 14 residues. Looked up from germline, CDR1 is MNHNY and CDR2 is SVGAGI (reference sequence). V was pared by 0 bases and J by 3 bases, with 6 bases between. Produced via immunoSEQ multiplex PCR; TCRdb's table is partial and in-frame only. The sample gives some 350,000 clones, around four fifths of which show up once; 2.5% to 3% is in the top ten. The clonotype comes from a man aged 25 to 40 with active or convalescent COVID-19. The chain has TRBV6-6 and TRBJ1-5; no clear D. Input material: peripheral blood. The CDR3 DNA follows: TGTGCCAGCAGTTACTCCCTTAACAATCAGCCCCAGCATTTT. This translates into CASSYSLNNQPQHF.